The source of this T cell receptor beta chain is a study of CD8 T cells in Susac syndrome. Findings and limits, study-wide: In total CD8+ repertoires, sixteen Susac-specific public clones were found, and in CD8+ TEMRA repertoires, five were found. Susac syndrome CD8+ repertoires were clonally expanded, most strongly in CD8+ TEMRA cells.

CDR3 length equals 14 residues. The germline V gene encodes CDR1 MNHEY and CDR2 SVGAGI. V lost 2 bases and J lost 4, with 9 bases in between. Patients with Susac syndrome met diagnostic criteria defined recently for definite or probable disease. RNA in amounts of 0.5 to 1 ug was reverse transcribed with random hexamers. In TCRdb, the immunoSEQ multiplex PCR reads were re-called with MiXCR into one record per CDR3 protein. Here the sample spans about 83,000 distinct CDR3 sequences, just under 95% being singletons. About this clonotype: Its antigen is currently unknown.

Sequenced: CD8+ T cells from PBMCs. The chain combines TRBV6-5 with TRBJ2-1; the D is unclear. The receptor was derived from a human donor with Susac syndrome. In DNA, the CDR3 is TGTGCCAGCAGTTACGAGCGAACGTACAATGAGCAGTTCTTC. Protein: CASSYERTYNEQFF.